Following are 29 T cell receptor beta chains from one sample sequenced in a study of T cell clonality in common variable immunodeficiency. Whole-study results and caveats: Reportedly, TCR beta sequences from common variable immunodeficiency showed fewer deletions and N-nucleotide insertions.

Generated by immunoSEQ multiplex PCR, the TCRdb table keeps only in-frame clones and is missing some. The sample was found to contain 30,000 to 40,000 clones, and every one recurs. Which antigens these TCRs recognize remains unknown. Input material: peripheral blood mononuclear cells. These TCRs come from a human donor with common variable immunodeficiency.

The sample holds many counts of this clone. CDR3 in amino acids: CSARTSGFNEQYF. Incomplete CDR3 DNA: TGCAGTGCCCGGACTAGCGGGTTCAACGAG. The chain joins TRBV20-1 to TRBJ2-7; TRBD2 matches 11 bases. The read gets to within 3 residues of the CDR3 end, and the germline J gene fills in the rest. This CDR3 contains 13 residues. CDR1 is DFQATT and CDR2 is SNEGSKA in the germline V gene (reference sequence). Trimming removed 6 bases from V and 5 bases from J; junction bases left unmatched: 6.

About this clone: The read stops 3 residues short of the end of the CDR3; the missing end is completed from the germline J gene. The chain combines TRBV6-2 or TRBV6-3 with TRBJ1-1, with 7 bases matching TRBD1. The CDR3 loop spans 16 amino acids. The germline V gene has CDR1 MNHEY and CDR2 SVGEGT. The CDR3 loop is CASSYADRALTKRAFF. The DNA read from the CDR3 is TGTGCCAGCAGTTACGCCGACAGGGCGCTAACTAAGAGA.

With regard to this clone: The read falls 3 residues short of the CDR3 end, and the missing part is taken from the germline J gene. The V gene is TRBV19, the J gene TRBJ1-6, with 8 bases that match TRBD1. This CDR3 has 13 residues. V was clipped by 9 bases and J by 6 bases; unmatched bases: 4. Germline values: CDR1 LNHDA, CDR2 SQIVND (reference sequence). The CDR3: CASQDRGNSPLHF. CDR3 DNA (partial): TGTGCCAGCCAAGACAGGGGTAATTCACCC.

This clone showed up many times. The read ends 3 residues shy of where the CDR3 ends; the end is completed using the germline J gene. The gene calls are TRBV4-1 and TRBJ1-3, with D possibly matching TRBD1 (5 bases). The CDR3 totals 14 residues. The germline V and J ends were trimmed by 2 bases and 3 bases, with 8 bases remaining between them. In germline, CDR1 is MGHRA, CDR2 YSYEKL. CDR3 amino acids: CASSQQGGGNTIYF. The sequenced CDR3 bases are TGCGCCAGCAGCCAACAGGGTGGTGGAAACACC.

This clone turned up a few times. Read coverage stops 3 residues before the CDR3 terminus; the germline J gene supplies the remainder. V is TRBV19 and J is TRBJ1-1; possibly TRBD1 for D (6 bases). The germline gives CDR1 LNHDA, CDR2 SQIVND (reference sequence). Trimming removed 4 bases at V and 2 bases at J, with 14 bases between. This CDR3 is built from 15 residues. The CDR3 DNA, read in part, is TGTGCCAGTAGTACCCAGACAGGTGGAAACACTGAA. The encoded protein is CASSTQTGGNTE. The full-length CDR3 reads as CASSTQTGGNTEAFF.

In this sample, this clone turned up many times. The CDR3 goes on 3 residues after the read ends, and that part is filled in from the germline J gene. The J gene is TRBJ2-1, the V gene TRBV4-2; TRBD2 matches at 12 bases. V lost 1 base to trimming and J lost 3 bases; unmatched junction nucleotides: 4. CDR1 is LGHNA and CDR2 is YNFKEQ in the germline V gene. The CDR3 has 17 residues. The CDR3 bases that were read are TGTGCCAGCAGCCAAGGACTAGCGGGGGCCCTCTACAATGAG. Translated: CASSQGLAGALYNE. The CDR3 as a whole reads CASSQGLAGALYNEQFF.

This clone was detected many times. CDR3 loop: CASSSGSGQPQHF. The covered CDR3 bases are TGCGCCAGCAGTTCAGGGTCCGGTCAGCCC. The rearrangement uses TRBV10-1 and TRBJ1-5; a weak D match, TRBD1 (5 bases). The CDR3 goes on 3 residues after the read ends, and that part is filled in from the germline J gene. The CDR3 spans 13 residues. Germline V gives CDR1 WNHNN, CDR2 SYGVQD (reference sequence). Trimming left V 5 bases short and J 6 bases short, with 11 bases between.

This clone came up a few times. CDR3 bases read: TGTGCCAGCAGAACAGGCAACTATGGC. It is translated as CASRTGNYG. The complete CDR3 protein is CASRTGNYGYTF. The rearrangement links TRBV6-2 or TRBV6-3 to TRBJ1-2, with D maybe TRBD1 (5 bases). The read ends 3 residues before the CDR3 terminus; that terminus is restored from the germline J gene. CDR1 and CDR2 (germline): MNHEY, SVGEGT. Between the trimmed V and J ends, which lost 6 bases and 2 bases, there was a span of 7 bases. The CDR3 runs to 12 residues.

This clone was counted only a few times. The read terminates 3 residues before the CDR3 end, so the remaining end is supplied by the germline J gene. This chain uses TRBV18 with TRBJ1-5, with 7 bases that match TRBD1. From germline, CDR1 is KGHSH and CDR2 LQKENI. V lost 2 bases, J lost 5 bases, and 0 bases stayed unmatched. CDR3 length: 13 amino acids. The CDR3 loop reads CASSPGTDQPQHF. CDR3 bases read: TGTGCCAGCTCACCAGGGACAGATCAGCCC. The full variable domain, completed using reference TRBV18 and TRBJ1-5, is NAGVMQNPRHLVRRRGQEARLRCSPMKGHSHVYWYRQLPEEGLKFMVYLQKENIIDESGMPKERFSAEFPKEGPSILRIQQVVRGDSAAYFCASSPGTDQPQHFGDGTRLSIL.

This clone has just a few counts. CDR3 region: CASSSQGKPYNEQFF. The DNA read from the CDR3 is TGTGCCAGTAGTTCACAGGGTAAGCCATACAATGAG. The gene calls are TRBV19 and TRBJ2-1; D might be TRBD1 (6 bases). The DNA ends 3 residues before the CDR3 does, and the rest of the CDR3 is filled in from the germline J gene. CDR1 and CDR2 from the germline V gene are LNHDA and SQIVND (reference sequence). This CDR3 region has 15 residues. Trimming pared 5 bases from V and 4 bases from J, leaving 15 bases between.

This clone was seen ten or more times. Coverage ceases 3 residues before the CDR3 finishes, and the germline J gene fills in the end. The chain uses TRBV20-1 and TRBJ2-3, with 9 bases lining up with TRBD2. The CDR3 covers 15 residues. Germline CDR1 and CDR2: DFQATT and SNEGSKA (reference sequence). J gave up 2 bases and V 1 base, and 4 bases lay outside the gene matches. The CDR3 protein is CSARGGGAATDTQYF. The covered CDR3 bases are TGCAGTGCTAGAGGCGGGGGGGCCGCCACAGATACG.

With regard to this clone: The read terminates 3 residues before the CDR3 end, so the remaining end is supplied by the germline J gene. The gene calls are TRBV19 and TRBJ1-5, with 9 positions matching TRBD1. After removal of 7 bases from V and 4 bases from J, the junction contained 11 bases not matched to a gene. Germline values: CDR1 LNHDA, CDR2 SQIVND (reference sequence). The CDR3 runs to 16 residues. The CDR3 here is CASNPGQGFGNQPQHF. The CDR3 bases that were read are TGTGCCAGTAACCCGGGACAGGGTTTTGGAAATCAGCCC.

This clone was seen repeatedly, ten times or more. The DNA ends 3 residues before the CDR3 does, and the rest of the CDR3 is filled in from the germline J gene. The rearrangement links TRBV18 to TRBJ2-3; TRBD1 matches 12 bases. The CDR3 is 16 amino acids. J gave up 4 bases and V 5 bases, and 7 bases lay outside the gene matches. Germline CDR1 and CDR2: KGHSH and LQKENI. The sequenced part of the CDR3 DNA is TGTGCCAGCTCATCTCCGGGACAGGGGGCCTCAGATACG. It yields the protein CASSSPGQGASDT. The full CDR3 reads CASSSPGQGASDTQYF.

This clone has just a few counts. With the read ending 3 residues before the CDR3 end, the germline J gene is used to fill in that end. V usage is TRBV19 and J usage is TRBJ1-2; D is possibly TRBD1 (6 bases). This CDR3 has 15 amino acids. Germline CDR1 reads LNHDA; CDR2 reads SQIVND (reference sequence). V was pared by 3 bases and J by 0 bases, with 11 bases between. The CDR3 bases that were read are TGTGCCAGTAGTATGACAGGCAATGCTAACTATGGC. As protein: CASSMTGNANYG. In full, the CDR3 reads CASSMTGNANYGYTF.

The DNA read from the CDR3 is TGTGCCAGCAGTGAAACCGCCAGGTGGAACTATGGC. This sequence encodes CASSETARWNYG. The full CDR3 sequence reads CASSETARWNYGYTF. The genes are TRBV2 and TRBJ1-2, with no clear D. With the read ending 3 residues before the CDR3 end, the germline J gene is used to fill in that end. The germline V and J ends were trimmed by 2 bases and 2 bases, with 12 bases remaining between them. Germline assignment: CDR1 SNHLY and CDR2 FYNNEI. There are 15 residues in the CDR3. Together with reference TRBV2 and TRBJ1-2, the CDR3 gives the full variable domain: EPEVTQTPSHQVTQMGQEVILRCVPISNHLYFYWYRQILGQKVEFLVSFYNNEISEKSEIFDDQFSVERPDGSNFTLKIRSTKLEDSAMYFCASSETARWNYGYTFGSGTRLTVV.

The sample holds many counts of this clone. The CDR3 end is not reached by the read, which stops 3 residues before it; the germline J gene fills it in. This chain connects TRBV4-1 to TRBJ2-6, with D perhaps given as TRBD1 or TRBD2 (6 bases each). Trimming stripped 3 bases from V and 4 bases from J, with 19 bases between. CDR3 length: 18 amino acids. Germline loops: CDR1 MGHRA, CDR2 YSYEKL. The DNA read from the CDR3 is TGCGCCAGCAGCCACCACCAGGAGGGGGAATCCGGGGCCAACGTC. Its protein is CASSHHQEGESGANV. The full CDR3 sequence reads CASSHHQEGESGANVLTF.

This clone was observed a few times. Read sequence stops 3 residues before the CDR3 end, and the germline J gene provides the missing end. This sequence joins TRBV2 and TRBJ2-7; maybe TRBD2 (5 bases). Germline assignment: CDR1 SNHLY and CDR2 FYNNEI. The CDR3 is made up of 15 amino acids. V was pared by 3 bases and J by 4 bases, with 16 bases between. The sequenced CDR3 bases are TGTGCCAGCAGTGATCGGGGAGCGCTAGCTTACGAG. Translated, it gives CASSDRGALAYE. The whole CDR3 reads CASSDRGALAYEQYF.

This clone came up many times. The CDR3 protein is CASSPQTTEAFF. The covered CDR3 bases are TGTGCCAGCTCACCACAAACAACTGAA. The chain couples TRBV18 to TRBJ1-1; D remains unclear. The read is 3 residues too short to cover the CDR3 end, so that end is filled in from the germline J gene. V gave up 1 base and J gave up 5 bases, with 5 bases separating them. This CDR3 comprises 12 residues. Germline-derived CDR1 and CDR2 are KGHSH and LQKENI.

This clone was found a few times. The read ends 3 residues before the CDR3 terminus; that terminus is restored from the germline J gene. The V and J genes are TRBV30 and TRBJ1-1; maybe TRBD1 (5 bases). Trimming took off 0 bases at V and 6 bases at J, with 11 bases between the two ends. Germline-derived CDR1 and CDR2 are GTSNPN and SVGIG (reference sequence). The CDR3 has 13 amino acids. The CDR3 sequence is CAWSVGGGSEAFF. The part of the CDR3 DNA that was read is TGTGCCTGGAGTGTTGGGGGGGGATCTGAA.

In this sample, this clone turned up many times. The read falls 3 residues short of the CDR3 end, and the missing part is taken from the germline J gene. The V call is TRBV7-9, the J call TRBJ2-5; TRBD1 might be the D (5 bases). Per the germline V gene, CDR1 is SEHNR and CDR2 is FQNEAQ (reference sequence). The V and J ends lost 1 base and 1 base respectively, with 10 bases between them. This CDR3 is built from 15 residues. CDR3 in amino acids: CASSLEGQGQETQYF. CDR3 DNA (partial): TGTGCCAGCAGCTTAGAGGGTCAGGGCCAAGAGACC.

With respect to this clone: Coverage ceases 3 residues before the CDR3 finishes, and the germline J gene fills in the end. The chain carries TRBV19 and TRBJ1-2; 9 bases fit TRBD1. Germline loops: CDR1 LNHDA, CDR2 SQIVND (reference sequence). The ends lost 5 bases at V and 5 bases at J; junction bases unmatched: 3. The CDR3 spans 13 residues. The CDR3 DNA, read in part, is TGTGCCAGTAGTCTGGGACAGGGTTATGGC. This codes for CASSLGQGYG. The entire CDR3 protein is CASSLGQGYGYTF.

In this sample, this clone turned up many times. The read ends 3 residues before the CDR3 terminus; that terminus is restored from the germline J gene. The chain recombines TRBV5-1 with TRBJ2-1; 8 bases agree with TRBD1. Trimming removed 7 bases from V and 7 bases from J; junction bases left unmatched: 7. The CDR3 sequence is 13 residues long. Germline V lookup: CDR1 SGHRS, CDR2 YFSETQ. The CDR3 DNA, read in part, is TGCGCCAGCTCACAGGGGGTAGGAAATGAG. Its translation is CASSQGVGNE. The CDR3 in its entirety is CASSQGVGNEQFF.

On this clone: The observed sequence ends 3 residues before the CDR3 terminus, with the missing tail filled in from the germline J gene. V usage is TRBV30 and J usage is TRBJ2-5; D possibly corresponds to TRBD1 (6 bases). Germline V gene lookup returns CDR1 GTSNPN and CDR2 SVGIG (reference sequence). The CDR3 spans 11 residues. The V end lost 2 bases, the J end lost 5 bases, and 6 bases lay between the germline ends. CDR3 amino acids: CAWSQGETQYF. The CDR3 DNA, read in part, is TGTGCCTGGAGTCAGGGGGAGACC.

As concerns this clone: The read stops 3 residues short of the end of the CDR3; the missing end is completed from the germline J gene. The genes are TRBV19 and TRBJ1-2; TRBD1 is a possible D gene (6 bases). Germline lookup yields CDR1 LNHDA and CDR2 SQIVND (reference sequence). The germline V and J ends were trimmed by 6 bases and 4 bases, with 15 bases remaining between them. CDR3 length equals 14 residues. CDR3: CASSPAGESYGYTF. The covered CDR3 bases are TGTGCCAGTAGCCCCGCAGGGGAATCCTATGGC.

As to this clone: The CDR3 end is not reached by the read, which stops 3 residues before it; the germline J gene fills it in. The chain carries TRBV19 and TRBJ1-1; D not certain. The CDR3 consists of 12 residues. Trimming cost V 3 bases and J 6 bases, with 8 bases left between them. Germline CDR1 LNHDA, CDR2 SQIVND (reference sequence). CDR3: CASSMLSAEAFF. Incomplete CDR3 DNA: TGTGCCAGTAGTATGCTTTCGGCTGAA.

This clone came up a few times. The read finishes 3 residues shy of the CDR3 end, and the germline J gene is used to complete it. The chain carries TRBV6-1 and TRBJ1-3; no reliable D call. There are 15 residues in the CDR3. Looked up from germline, CDR1 is MNHNS and CDR2 is SASEGT. Trimming left V 4 bases short and J 0 bases short, with 10 bases between. The part of the CDR3 DNA that was read is TGTGCCAGCAGTGTCTCAGCGAGCTCTGGAAACACC. As protein: CASSVSASSGNT. The CDR3 in its entirety is CASSVSASSGNTIYF.

Many counts were recorded for this clone. The chain's CDR3 is CASSLRAGGKDTQYF. The sequenced CDR3 bases are TGTGCCAGCAGCTTACGCGCGGGGGGGAAAGATACG. The V and J genes are TRBV7-3 and TRBJ2-3, with 9 positions matching TRBD2. Coverage ceases 3 residues before the CDR3 finishes, and the germline J gene fills in the end. The length of the CDR3 is 15 residues. The V gene's germline CDR1 is SGHTA and CDR2 FQGTGA. V lost 2 bases and J lost 5; bases outside the gene matches: 5.

This clone was found a few times. The CDR3 goes on 3 residues after the read ends, and that part is filled in from the germline J gene. V gene TRBV19 combines with J gene TRBJ1-1, with a weak D call TRBD1 (6 bases). The CDR3 covers 14 residues. Germline assignment: CDR1 LNHDA and CDR2 SQIVND (reference sequence). Trimming cost V 4 bases and J 1 base, with 10 bases left between them. The CDR3 sequence: CASSTGQPNTEAFF. Partial CDR3 DNA: TGTGCCAGTAGTACCGGACAGCCGAACACTGAA.

This clone was seen ten or more times. The read halts 3 residues ahead of the CDR3 end, with the missing end drawn from the germline J gene. This chain links TRBV6-2 or TRBV6-3 with TRBJ2-7, with 13 positions matching TRBD2. Unmatched junction bases numbered 8, after V lost 5 bases and J lost 4 bases. The CDR3 length is 16 residues. Germline values: CDR1 MNHEY, CDR2 SVGEGT. Partial CDR3 DNA: TGTGCCAGCAGTCCTCATCGGACTAGCGGGGGATACGAG. Its protein is CASSPHRTSGGYE. The entire CDR3 protein is CASSPHRTSGGYEQYF.